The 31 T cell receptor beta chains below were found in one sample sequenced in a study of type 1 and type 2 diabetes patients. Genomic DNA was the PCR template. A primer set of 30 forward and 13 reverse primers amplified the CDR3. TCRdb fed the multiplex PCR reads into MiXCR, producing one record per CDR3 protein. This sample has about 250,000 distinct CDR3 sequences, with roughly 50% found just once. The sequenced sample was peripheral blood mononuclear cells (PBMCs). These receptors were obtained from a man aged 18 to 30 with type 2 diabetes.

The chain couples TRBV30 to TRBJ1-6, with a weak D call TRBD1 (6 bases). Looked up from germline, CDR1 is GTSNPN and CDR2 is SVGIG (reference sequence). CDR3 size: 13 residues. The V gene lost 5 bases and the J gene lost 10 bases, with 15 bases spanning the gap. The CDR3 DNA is TGTGCCTGGGCCCCGGGACAACAATCACCCCTCCACTTT. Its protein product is CAWAPGQQSPLHF.

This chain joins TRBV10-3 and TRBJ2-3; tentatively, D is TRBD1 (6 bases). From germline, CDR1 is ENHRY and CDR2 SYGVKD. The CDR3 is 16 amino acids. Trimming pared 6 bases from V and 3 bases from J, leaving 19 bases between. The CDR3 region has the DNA TGTGCCATCAGCCAAGAACCGGGACATATGACAGATACGCAGTATTTT. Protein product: CAISQEPGHMTDTQYF.

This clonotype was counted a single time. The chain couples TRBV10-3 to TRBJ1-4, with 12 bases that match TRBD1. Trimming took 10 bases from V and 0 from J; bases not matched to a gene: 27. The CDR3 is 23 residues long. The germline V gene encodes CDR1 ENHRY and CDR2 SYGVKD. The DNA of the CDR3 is TGTGCCACCTACCCGGGACAGGGGGCCCCAATAGGCAGGGGCCGCACAACTAATGAAAAACTGTTTTTT. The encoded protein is CATYPGQGAPIGRGRTTNEKLFF.

The CDR3 loop is CASSLDPTEAFF. For the CDR3, the DNA is TGTGCCAGCAGCCTGGACCCGACTGAAGCTTTCTTT. The rearrangement joins TRBV14 to TRBJ1-1; D is uncertain. Germline CDR1 and CDR2: SGHDN and FVKESK. The CDR3 length is 12 residues. V was cut by 4 bases and J by 5 bases, with 8 bases left in between.

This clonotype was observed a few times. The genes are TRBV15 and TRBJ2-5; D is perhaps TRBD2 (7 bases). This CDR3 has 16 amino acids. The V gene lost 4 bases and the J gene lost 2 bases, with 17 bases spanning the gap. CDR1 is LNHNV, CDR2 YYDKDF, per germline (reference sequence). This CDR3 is CATSTSGGFGQETQYF. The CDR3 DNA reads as TGTGCCACCAGCACCTCGGGGGGCTTTGGGCAAGAGACCCAGTACTTC. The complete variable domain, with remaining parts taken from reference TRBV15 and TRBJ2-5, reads DAMVIQNPRYQVTQFGKPVTLSCSQTLNHNVMYWYQQKSSQAPKLLFHYYDKDFNNEADTPDNFQSRRPNTSFCFLDIRSPGLGDTAMYLCATSTSGGFGQETQYFGPGTRLLVL.

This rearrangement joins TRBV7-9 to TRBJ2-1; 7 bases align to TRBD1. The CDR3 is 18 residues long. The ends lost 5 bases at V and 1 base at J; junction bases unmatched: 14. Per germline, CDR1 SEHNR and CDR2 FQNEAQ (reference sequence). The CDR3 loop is CASSRREVAGGSYNEQFF. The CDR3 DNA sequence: TGTGCCAGCAGCCGTCGTGAAGTAGCAGGGGGTTCCTACAATGAGCAGTTCTTC.

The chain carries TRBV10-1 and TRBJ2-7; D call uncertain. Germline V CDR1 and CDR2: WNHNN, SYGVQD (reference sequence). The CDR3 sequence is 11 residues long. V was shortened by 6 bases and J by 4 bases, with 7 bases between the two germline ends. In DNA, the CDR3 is TGCGCCAGCAGCGCCAGGTACGAGCAGTACTTC. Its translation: CASSARYEQYF.

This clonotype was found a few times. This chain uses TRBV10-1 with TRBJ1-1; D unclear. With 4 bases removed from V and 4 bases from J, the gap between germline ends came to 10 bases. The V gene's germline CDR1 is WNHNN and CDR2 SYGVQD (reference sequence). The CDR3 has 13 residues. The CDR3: CASSVGDLTEAFF. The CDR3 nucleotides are TGCGCCAGCAGTGTTGGAGACCTCACTGAAGCTTTCTTT.

CDR3 loop: CASSLVGGVANTGELFF. The CDR3 bases are TGTGCCAGCAGCTTAGTGGGCGGGGTCGCGAACACCGGGGAGCTGTTTTTT. The chain joins TRBV7-2 to TRBJ2-2; a weak D match, TRBD2 (6 bases). This CDR3 region has 17 residues. Germline V gives CDR1 SGHTA, CDR2 FQGNSA. Trimming removed 1 base at V and 0 bases at J, with 12 bases between.

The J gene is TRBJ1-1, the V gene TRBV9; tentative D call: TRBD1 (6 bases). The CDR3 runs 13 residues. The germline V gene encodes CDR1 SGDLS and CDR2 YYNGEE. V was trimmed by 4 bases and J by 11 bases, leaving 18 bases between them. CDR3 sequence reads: CASSLGGEGRAFF. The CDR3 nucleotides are TGTGCCAGCAGCCTAGGGGGGGAGGGGAGGGCTTTCTTT.

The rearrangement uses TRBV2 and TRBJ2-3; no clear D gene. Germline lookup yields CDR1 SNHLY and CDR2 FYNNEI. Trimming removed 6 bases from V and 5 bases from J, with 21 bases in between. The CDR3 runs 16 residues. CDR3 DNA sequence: TGTGCCAGCAGCTTTACGGGCCGTGAGGACGGAGATACGCAGTATTTT. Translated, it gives CASSFTGREDGDTQYF.

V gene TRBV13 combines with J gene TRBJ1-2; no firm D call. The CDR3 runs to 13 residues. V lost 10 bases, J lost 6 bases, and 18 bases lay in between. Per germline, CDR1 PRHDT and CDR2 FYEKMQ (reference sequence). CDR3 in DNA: TGTGCCACCAGTGATACAACAGCCGATGGCTACACCTTC. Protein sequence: CATSDTTADGYTF.

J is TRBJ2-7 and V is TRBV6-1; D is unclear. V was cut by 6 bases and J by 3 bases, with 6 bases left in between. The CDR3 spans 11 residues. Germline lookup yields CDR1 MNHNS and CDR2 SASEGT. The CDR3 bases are TGTGCCAGCAGGGAGAGCTACGAGCAGTACTTC. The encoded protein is CASRESYEQYF.

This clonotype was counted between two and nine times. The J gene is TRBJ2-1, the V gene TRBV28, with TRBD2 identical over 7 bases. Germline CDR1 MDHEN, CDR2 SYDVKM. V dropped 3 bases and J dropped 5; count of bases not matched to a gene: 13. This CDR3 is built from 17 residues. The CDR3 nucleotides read TGTGCCAGCAGTTTCCCCGAATTGGGGGGGATGGACAATGAGCAGTTCTTC. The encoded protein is CASSFPELGGMDNEQFF.

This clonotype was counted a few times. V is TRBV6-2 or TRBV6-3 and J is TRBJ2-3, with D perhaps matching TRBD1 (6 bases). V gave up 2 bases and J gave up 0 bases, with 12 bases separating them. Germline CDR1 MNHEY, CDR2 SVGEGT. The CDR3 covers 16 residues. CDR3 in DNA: TGTGCCAGCAGTTACGGGACAATATCTAGCACAGATACGCAGTATTTT. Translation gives CASSYGTISSTDTQYF.

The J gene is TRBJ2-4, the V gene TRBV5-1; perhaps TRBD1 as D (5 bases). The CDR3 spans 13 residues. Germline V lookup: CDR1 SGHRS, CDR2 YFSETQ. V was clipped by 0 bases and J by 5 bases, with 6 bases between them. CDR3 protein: CASSLAGQNIQYF. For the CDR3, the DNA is TGCGCCAGCAGCTTGGCAGGGCAAAACATTCAGTACTTC.

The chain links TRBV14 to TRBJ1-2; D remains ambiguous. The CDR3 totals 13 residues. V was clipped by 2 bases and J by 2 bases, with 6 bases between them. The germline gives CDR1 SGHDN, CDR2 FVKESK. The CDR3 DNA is TGTGCCAGCAGCCAACAACAGAACTATGGCTACACCTTC. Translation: CASSQQQNYGYTF. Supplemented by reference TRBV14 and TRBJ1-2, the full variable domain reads EAGVTQFPSHSVIEKGQTVTLRCDPISGHDNLYWYRRVMGKEIKFLLHFVKESKQDESGMPNNRFLAERTGGTYSTLKVQPAELEDSGVYFCASSQQQNYGYTFGSGTRLTVV.

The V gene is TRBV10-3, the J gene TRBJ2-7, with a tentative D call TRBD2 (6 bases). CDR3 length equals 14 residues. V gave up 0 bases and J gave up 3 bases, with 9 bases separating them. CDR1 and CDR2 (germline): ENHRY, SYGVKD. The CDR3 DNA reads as TGTGCCATCAGTGAGTCGAGGACTAACTACGAGCAGTACTTC. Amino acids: CAISESRTNYEQYF.

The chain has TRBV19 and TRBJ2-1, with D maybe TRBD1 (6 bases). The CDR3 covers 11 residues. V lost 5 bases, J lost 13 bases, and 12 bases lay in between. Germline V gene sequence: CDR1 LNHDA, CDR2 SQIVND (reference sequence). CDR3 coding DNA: TGTGCCAGTAGTGACGTTGGGACACAGTTCTTC. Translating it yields CASSDVGTQFF.

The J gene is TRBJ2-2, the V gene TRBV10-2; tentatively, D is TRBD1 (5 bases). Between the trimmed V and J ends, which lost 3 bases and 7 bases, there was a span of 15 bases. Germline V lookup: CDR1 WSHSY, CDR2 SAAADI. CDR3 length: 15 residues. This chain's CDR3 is CASSEGAGIFGELFF. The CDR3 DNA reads TGCGCCAGCAGTGAAGGGGCAGGGATTTTCGGGGAGCTGTTTTTT.

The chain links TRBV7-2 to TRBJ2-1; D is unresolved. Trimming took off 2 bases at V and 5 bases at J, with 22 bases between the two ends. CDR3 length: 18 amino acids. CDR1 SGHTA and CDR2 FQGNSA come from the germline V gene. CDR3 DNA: TGTGCCAGCAGCTTAATTGGGTCTCCTTGGCGTGTAGACAATGAGCAGTTCTTC. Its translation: CASSLIGSPWRVDNEQFF.

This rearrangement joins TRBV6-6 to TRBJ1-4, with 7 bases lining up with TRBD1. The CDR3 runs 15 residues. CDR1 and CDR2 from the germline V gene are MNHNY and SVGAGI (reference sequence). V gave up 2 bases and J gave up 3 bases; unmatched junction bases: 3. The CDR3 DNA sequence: TGTGCCAGCAGTTACGCCGGGACAGCTAATGAAAAACTGTTTTTT. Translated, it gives CASSYAGTANEKLFF.

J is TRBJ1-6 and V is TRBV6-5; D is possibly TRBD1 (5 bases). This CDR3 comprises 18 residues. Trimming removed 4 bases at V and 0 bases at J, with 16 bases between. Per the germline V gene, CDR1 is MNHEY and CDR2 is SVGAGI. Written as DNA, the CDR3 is TGTGCCAGCAGTTCCGGGGGTCCAGAGAGCTCCTATAATTCACCCCTCCACTTT. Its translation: CASSSGGPESSYNSPLHF.

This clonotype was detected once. The CDR3 loop reads CATSTGTVYGYTF. The CDR3 DNA sequence: TGTGCCACCAGCACCGGGACAGTCTATGGCTACACCTTC. The chain has TRBV15 and TRBJ1-2, with TRBD1 matching over 7 bases. The CDR3 is 13 residues long. CDR1 LNHNV and CDR2 YYDKDF come from the germline V gene (reference sequence). Trimming took 4 bases from V and 4 from J; bases not matched to a gene: 3.

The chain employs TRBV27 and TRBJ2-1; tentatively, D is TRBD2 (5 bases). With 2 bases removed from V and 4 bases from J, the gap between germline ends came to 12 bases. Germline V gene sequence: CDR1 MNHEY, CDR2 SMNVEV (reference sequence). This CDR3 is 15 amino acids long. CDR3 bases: TGTGCCAGCAGTTTAGTCTGGTCGGGGTACAATGAGCAGTTCTTC. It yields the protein CASSLVWSGYNEQFF.

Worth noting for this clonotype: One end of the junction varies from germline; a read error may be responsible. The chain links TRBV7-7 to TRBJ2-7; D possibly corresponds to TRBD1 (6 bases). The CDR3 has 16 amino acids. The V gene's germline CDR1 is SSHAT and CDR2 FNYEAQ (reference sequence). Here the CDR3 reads CASTPPTQGLGCEQYF. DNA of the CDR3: TGTGCTAGCACCCCCCCCACACAGGGCCTGGGCTGCGAGCAGTACTTC.

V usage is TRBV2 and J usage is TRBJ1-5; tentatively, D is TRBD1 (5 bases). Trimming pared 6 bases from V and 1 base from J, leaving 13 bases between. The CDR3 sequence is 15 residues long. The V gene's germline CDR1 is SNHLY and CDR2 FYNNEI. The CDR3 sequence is CASRGGRGSNQPQHF. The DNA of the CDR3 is TGTGCCAGCAGGGGGGGACGAGGGAGCAATCAGCCCCAGCATTTT.

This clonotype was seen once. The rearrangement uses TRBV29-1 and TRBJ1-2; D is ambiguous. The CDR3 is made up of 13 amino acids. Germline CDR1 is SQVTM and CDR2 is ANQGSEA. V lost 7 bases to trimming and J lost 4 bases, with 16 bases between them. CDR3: CSGWLLQPYGYTF. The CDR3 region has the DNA TGCAGCGGGTGGCTTCTCCAGCCCTATGGCTACACCTTC.

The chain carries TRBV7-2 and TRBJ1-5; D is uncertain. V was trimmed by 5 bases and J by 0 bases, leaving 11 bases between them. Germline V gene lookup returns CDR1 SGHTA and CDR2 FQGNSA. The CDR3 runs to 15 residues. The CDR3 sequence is CASSLTANSNQPQHF. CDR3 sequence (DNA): TGTGCCAGCAGCCTTACGGCTAATAGCAATCAGCCCCAGCATTTT.

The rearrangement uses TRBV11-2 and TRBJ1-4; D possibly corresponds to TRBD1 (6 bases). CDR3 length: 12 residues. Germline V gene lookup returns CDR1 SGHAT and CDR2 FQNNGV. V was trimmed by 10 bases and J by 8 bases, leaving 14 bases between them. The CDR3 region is CATQGREEKLFF. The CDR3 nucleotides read TGTGCCACCCAGGGGCGTGAAGAAAAACTGTTTTTT.

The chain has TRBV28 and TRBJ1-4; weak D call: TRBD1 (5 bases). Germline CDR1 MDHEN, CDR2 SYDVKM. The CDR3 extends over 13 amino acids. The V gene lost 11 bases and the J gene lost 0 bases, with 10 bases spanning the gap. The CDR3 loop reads CAGAGATNEKLFF. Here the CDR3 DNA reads TGTGCCGGAGCGGGGGCAACTAATGAAAAACTGTTTTTT.